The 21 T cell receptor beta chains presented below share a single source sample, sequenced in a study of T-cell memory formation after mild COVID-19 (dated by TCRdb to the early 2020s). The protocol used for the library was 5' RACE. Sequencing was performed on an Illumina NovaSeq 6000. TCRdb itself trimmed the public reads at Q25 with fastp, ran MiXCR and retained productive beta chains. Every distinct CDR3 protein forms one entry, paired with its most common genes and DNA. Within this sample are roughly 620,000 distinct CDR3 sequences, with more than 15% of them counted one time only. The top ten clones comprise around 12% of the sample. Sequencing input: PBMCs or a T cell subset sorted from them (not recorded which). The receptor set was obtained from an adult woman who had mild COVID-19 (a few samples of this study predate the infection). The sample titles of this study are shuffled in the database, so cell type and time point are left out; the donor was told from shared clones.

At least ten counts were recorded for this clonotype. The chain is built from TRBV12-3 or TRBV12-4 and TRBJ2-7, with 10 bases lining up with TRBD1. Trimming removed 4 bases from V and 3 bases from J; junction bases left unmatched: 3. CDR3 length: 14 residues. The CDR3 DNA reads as TGTGCCAGCAGTTGGGGACAGGGGCTCTACGAGCAGTACTTC. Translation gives CASSWGQGLYEQYF.

This CDR3 reads CASSQEGGRATDTQYF. In DNA form, the CDR3 reads TGTGCCAGCAGCCAAGAGGGGGGACGGGCCACAGATACGCAGTATTTT. The chain carries TRBV3-1 and TRBJ2-3; a weak D match, TRBD2 (6 bases). Germline V gene lookup returns CDR1 LGHDT and CDR2 YNNKEL (reference sequence). This CDR3 is 16 amino acids long. Trimming removed 0 bases at V and 2 bases at J, with 12 bases between.

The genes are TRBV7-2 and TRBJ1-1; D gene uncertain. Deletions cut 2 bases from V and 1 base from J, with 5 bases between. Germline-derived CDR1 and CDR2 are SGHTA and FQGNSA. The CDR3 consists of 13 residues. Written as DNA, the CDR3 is TGTGCCAGCAGCTTAAGGTGGAACACTGAAGCTTTCTTT. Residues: CASSLRWNTEAFF.

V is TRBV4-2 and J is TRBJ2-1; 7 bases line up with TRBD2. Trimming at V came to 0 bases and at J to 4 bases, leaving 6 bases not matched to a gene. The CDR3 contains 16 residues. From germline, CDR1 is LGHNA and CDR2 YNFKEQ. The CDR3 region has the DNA TGTGCCAGCAGCCAAGATCCAGCGGGGCTATACAATGAGCAGTTCTTC. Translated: CASSQDPAGLYNEQFF.

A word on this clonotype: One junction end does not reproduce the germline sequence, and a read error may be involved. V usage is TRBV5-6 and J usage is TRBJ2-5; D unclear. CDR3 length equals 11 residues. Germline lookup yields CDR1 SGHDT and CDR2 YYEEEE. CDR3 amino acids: CASSLAETQCF. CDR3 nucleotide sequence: TGTGCCAGCAGCTTGGCGGAGACCCAGTGCTTC. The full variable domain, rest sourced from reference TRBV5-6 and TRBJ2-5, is DAGVTQSPTHLIKTRGQQVTLRCSPKSGHDTVSWYQQALGQGPQFIFQYYEEEERQRGNFPDRFSGHQFPNYSSELNVNALLLGDSALYLCASSLAETQCFGPGTRLLVL.

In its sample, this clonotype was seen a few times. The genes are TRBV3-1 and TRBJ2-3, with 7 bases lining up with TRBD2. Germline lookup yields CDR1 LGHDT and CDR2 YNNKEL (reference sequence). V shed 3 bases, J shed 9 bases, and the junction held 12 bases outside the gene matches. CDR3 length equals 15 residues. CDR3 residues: CASSQTRDPGGTQYF. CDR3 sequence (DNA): TGTGCCAGCAGCCAGACCCGGGACCCCGGGGGGACGCAGTATTTT.

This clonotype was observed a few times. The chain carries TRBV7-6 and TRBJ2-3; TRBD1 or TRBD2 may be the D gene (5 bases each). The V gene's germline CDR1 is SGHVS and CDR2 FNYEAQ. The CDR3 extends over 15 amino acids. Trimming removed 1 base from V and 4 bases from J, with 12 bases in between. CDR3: CASSLGGGTADTQYF. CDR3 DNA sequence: TGTGCCAGCAGCTTAGGGGGTGGGACCGCAGATACGCAGTATTTT.

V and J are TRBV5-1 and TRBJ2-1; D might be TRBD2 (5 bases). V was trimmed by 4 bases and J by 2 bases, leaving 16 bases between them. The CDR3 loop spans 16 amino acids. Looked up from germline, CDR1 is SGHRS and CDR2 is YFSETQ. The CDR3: CASSLYWARAYNEQFF. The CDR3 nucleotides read TGCGCCAGCAGCCTCTACTGGGCGAGGGCCTACAATGAGCAGTTCTTC. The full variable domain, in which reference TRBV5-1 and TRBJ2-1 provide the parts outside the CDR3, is KAGVTQTPRYLIKTRGQQVTLSCSPISGHRSVSWYQQTPGQGLQFLFEYFSETQRNKGNFPGRFSGRQFSNSRSEMNVSTLELGDSALYLCASSLYWARAYNEQFFGPGTRLTVL.

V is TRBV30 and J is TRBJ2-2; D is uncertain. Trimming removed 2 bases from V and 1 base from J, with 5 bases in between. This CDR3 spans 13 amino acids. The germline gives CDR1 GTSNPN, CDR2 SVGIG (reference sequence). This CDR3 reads CAWSLQNTGELFF. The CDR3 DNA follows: TGTGCCTGGAGTTTACAGAACACCGGGGAGCTGTTTTTT.

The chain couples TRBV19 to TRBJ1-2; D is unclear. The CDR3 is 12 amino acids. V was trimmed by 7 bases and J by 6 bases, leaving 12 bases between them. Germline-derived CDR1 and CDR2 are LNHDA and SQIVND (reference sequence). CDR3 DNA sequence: TGTGCCAGTATATCAGAAGAGCATGGCTACACCTTC. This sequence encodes CASISEEHGYTF.

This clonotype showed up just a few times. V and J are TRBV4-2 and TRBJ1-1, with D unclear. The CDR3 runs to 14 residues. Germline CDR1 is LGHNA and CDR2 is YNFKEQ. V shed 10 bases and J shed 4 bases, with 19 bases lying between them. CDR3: CATERGTESTEAFF. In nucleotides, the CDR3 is TGTGCCACAGAGCGGGGAACTGAGAGCACTGAAGCTTTCTTT.

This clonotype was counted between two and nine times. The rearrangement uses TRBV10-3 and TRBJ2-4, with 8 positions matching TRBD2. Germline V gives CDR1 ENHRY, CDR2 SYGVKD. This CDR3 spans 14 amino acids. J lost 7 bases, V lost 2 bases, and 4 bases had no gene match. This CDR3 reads CAISEASGPNIQYF. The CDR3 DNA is TGTGCCATCAGTGAGGCTAGCGGGCCCAACATTCAGTACTTC.

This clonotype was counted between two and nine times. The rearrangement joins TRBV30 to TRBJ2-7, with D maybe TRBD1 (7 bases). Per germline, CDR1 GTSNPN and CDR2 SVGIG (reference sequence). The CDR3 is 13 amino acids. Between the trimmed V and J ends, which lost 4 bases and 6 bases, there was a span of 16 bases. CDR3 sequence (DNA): TGTGCCTGGACAGGCCAGGGGGGCGGCGAGCAGTACTTC. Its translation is CAWTGQGGGEQYF.

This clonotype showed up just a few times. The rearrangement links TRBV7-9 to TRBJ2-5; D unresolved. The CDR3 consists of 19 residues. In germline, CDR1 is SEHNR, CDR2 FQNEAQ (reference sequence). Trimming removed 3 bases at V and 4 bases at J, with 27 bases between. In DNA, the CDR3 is TGTGCCAGCAGCTTCCGGTTGGCTGTTCGAGTAGAGGTTGGAGAGACCCAGTACTTC. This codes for CASSFRLAVRVEVGETQYF.

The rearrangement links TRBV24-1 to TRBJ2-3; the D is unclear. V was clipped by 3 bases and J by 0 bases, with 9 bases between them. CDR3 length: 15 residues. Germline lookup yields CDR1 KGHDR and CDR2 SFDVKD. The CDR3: CATSDPHYSTDTQYF. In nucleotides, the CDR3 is TGTGCCACCAGTGATCCCCATTATAGCACAGATACGCAGTATTTT.

The DNA of the CDR3 is TGTGCCATCAGTACGGGACAGAACGAGCAGTACTTC. Protein sequence: CAISTGQNEQYF. The chain is built from TRBV10-3 and TRBJ2-7; 7 nucleotides agree with TRBD1. CDR1 ENHRY and CDR2 SYGVKD come from the germline V gene. Germline trimming cut 5 bases from V and 5 bases from J; bases unmatched to any gene: 3. This CDR3 comprises 12 residues.

DNA for the CDR3: TGTGCCAGCAGAGGAGGGGCCAGCGGGATGGACAATGAGCAGTTCTTC. It translates to CASRGGASGMDNEQFF. J is TRBJ2-1 and V is TRBV25-1; TRBD2 aligns across 7 bases. The length of the CDR3 is 16 residues. CDR1 is MGHDK and CDR2 is SYGVNS in the germline V gene. The junction had 13 bases not matched to a gene; V was cut back by 6 bases and J by 5 bases.

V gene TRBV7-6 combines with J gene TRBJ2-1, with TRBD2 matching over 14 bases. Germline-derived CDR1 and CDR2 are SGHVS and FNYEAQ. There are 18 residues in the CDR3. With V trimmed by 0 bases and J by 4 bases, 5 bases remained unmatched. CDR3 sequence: CASSLATSGGAKYNEQFF. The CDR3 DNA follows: TGTGCCAGCAGCTTAGCGACTAGCGGGGGGGCGAAGTACAATGAGCAGTTCTTC.

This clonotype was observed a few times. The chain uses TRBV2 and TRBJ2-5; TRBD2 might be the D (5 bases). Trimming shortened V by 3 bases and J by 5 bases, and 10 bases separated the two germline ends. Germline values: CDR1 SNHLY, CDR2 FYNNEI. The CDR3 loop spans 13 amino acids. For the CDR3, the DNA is TGTGCCAGCAGTGAGAGTCCGGGGGAGACCCAGTACTTC. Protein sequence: CASSESPGETQYF.

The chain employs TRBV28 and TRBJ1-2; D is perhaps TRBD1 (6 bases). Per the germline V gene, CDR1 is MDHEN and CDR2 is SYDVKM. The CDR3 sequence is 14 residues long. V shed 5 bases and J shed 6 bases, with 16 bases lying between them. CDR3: CASSGQQGRDGYTF. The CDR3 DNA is TGTGCCAGCAGTGGGCAACAGGGTAGGGATGGCTACACCTTC.

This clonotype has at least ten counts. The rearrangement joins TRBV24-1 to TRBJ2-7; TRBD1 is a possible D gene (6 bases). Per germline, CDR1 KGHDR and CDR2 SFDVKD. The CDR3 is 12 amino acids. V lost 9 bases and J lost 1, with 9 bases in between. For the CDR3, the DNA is TGTGCCACCTCACAGGGATCCTACGAGCAGTACTTC. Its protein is CATSQGSYEQYF.